Listed here is a single T cell receptor (beta chain). V lost 4 bases to trimming and J lost 5 bases; unmatched junction nucleotides: 8. The CDR3 is 16 amino acids. Germline lookup yields CDR1 LGHNA and CDR2 YSLEER. The data were taken from a study of control samples from healthy donors and cancer patients. Profiling relied on immunoSEQ multiplex PCR, and the TCRdb table lists in-frame clones only, not all of them. The sample lists more than 85,000 clones, around 89% seen once, with around 17% in the top ten. The receptor was isolated from a woman aged 50 to 60 in good health. This sequence joins TRBV4-3 and TRBJ2-5, with 12 bases matching TRBD1. Sequencing input: blood. CDR3 loop: CASSRSGTGGWETQYF. The DNA for the CDR3 is TGCGCCAGCAGCCGCTCCGGGACAGGGGGCTGGGAGACCCAGTACTTC.